Below, 21 T cell receptor beta chains from the same sample are listed, as sequenced in a study of beta chain features in type 1 diabetes. Notes on the study in general: Shorter TCRB CDR3s, moderately but significantly so, were found in Type 1 diabetes patients in all four CD4+ subsets.

The investigators reverse transcribed all of the isolated RNA, so they sequenced expressed TCRB transcripts. Clones were sequenced by immunoSEQ multiplex PCR, and TCRdb holds only the in-frame ones, with some missing. This table holds 85,000 to 110,000 clones, approximately 30% found once. Their antigen targets remain unknown. The sequencing input was central memory CD4+ T cells from blood. The source of these receptors is a woman in her late teens or twenties with type 1 diabetes.

This clone showed up just a few times. This chain joins TRBV6-6 and TRBJ2-3; the match to TRBD1 covers 7 bases. Germline lookup yields CDR1 MNHNY and CDR2 SVGAGI (reference sequence). This CDR3 has 15 residues. After removal of 7 bases from V and 2 bases from J, the junction contained 9 bases not matched to a gene. This chain's CDR3 is CASTLGGSFTDTQYF. In DNA, the CDR3 is TGTGCCAGCACCTTAGGGGGCAGTTTCACAGATACGCAGTATTTT.

A few counts support this clone. The chain has TRBV7-2 and TRBJ2-1; possibly TRBD2 for D (6 bases). Trimming removed 1 base at V and 9 bases at J, with 19 bases between. Germline CDR1 reads SGHTA; CDR2 reads FQGNSA. The CDR3 has 16 amino acids. CDR3 region: CASSLGGLHRRSEQFF. The CDR3 region has the DNA TGTGCCAGCAGCTTAGGGGGACTTCACAGGAGGAGTGAGCAGTTCTTC.

V gene TRBV29-1 combines with J gene TRBJ2-3; 11 bases are shared with TRBD1. The junction had 3 bases not matched to a gene; V was cut back by 6 bases and J by 1 base. The length of the CDR3 is 14 residues. Germline loops: CDR1 SQVTM, CDR2 ANQGSEA. DNA for the CDR3: TGCAGCGTGTCGGGACAGGGGGGCACAGATACGCAGTATTTT. Translating gives CSVSGQGGTDTQYF.

This clone came up a few times. The chain is built from TRBV9 and TRBJ2-6; possible D gene TRBD1, 5 bases. The V gene's germline CDR1 is SGDLS and CDR2 YYNGEE. V was shortened by 3 bases and J by 9 bases, with 16 bases between the two germline ends. CDR3 length equals 15 residues. The CDR3 region is CASSAKTGASNVLTF. The CDR3 bases are TGTGCCAGCAGCGCCAAGACTGGGGCGAGCAACGTCCTGACTTTC.

This clone was seen only a few times. This CDR3 is also generated by other DNA sequences in the sample. The rearrangement links TRBV2 to TRBJ1-1, with D perhaps TRBD1 (6 bases). The CDR3 consists of 13 residues. Trimming shortened V by 1 base and J by 4 bases, and 7 bases separated the two germline ends. Germline CDR1 is SNHLY and CDR2 is FYNNEI. The CDR3 protein is CASSEGGRTEAFF. CDR3 nucleotide sequence: TGTGCCAGCAGTGAAGGGGGGCGCACTGAAGCTTTCTTT.

This clone appeared a few times. This chain connects TRBV11-2 to TRBJ2-3; D may be TRBD2 (6 bases). Germline V lookup: CDR1 SGHAT, CDR2 FQNNGV. This CDR3 has 13 residues. The ends were cut back, 3 bases at V and 8 bases at J, with 12 bases in the middle. CDR3 protein: CASSFPGGATQYF. In nucleotides, the CDR3 is TGTGCCAGCAGCTTTCCTGGCGGGGCTACGCAGTATTTT. Variable domain in full (rest from reference TRBV11-2 and TRBJ2-3): EAGVAQSPRYKIIEKRQSVAFWCNPISGHATLYWYQQILGQGPKLLIQFQNNGVVDDSQLPKDRFSAERLKGVDSTLKIQPAKLEDSAVYLCASSFPGGATQYFGPGTRLTVL.

This clone appeared a few times. The chain employs TRBV21-1 and TRBJ1-1. TRBV21-1 is tagged as a pseudogene. The CDR3 is made up of 16 amino acids. This CDR3 is CASSFPGRPGDTEAFF. In nucleotides, the CDR3 is TGTGCCAGCAGCTTTCCGGGACGCCCGGGGGACACTGAAGCTTTCTTT.

The sample holds a few counts of this clone. The chain recombines TRBV4-3 with TRBJ2-1, with D maybe TRBD1 (6 bases). The length of the CDR3 is 16 residues. The V and J ends lost 1 base and 9 bases respectively, with 19 bases between them. Per the germline V gene, CDR1 is LGHNA and CDR2 is YSLEER. The DNA of the CDR3 is TGCGCCAGCAGCCAAGTGGGGGCAGGGCGGTTGAGTGAGCAGTTCTTC. It specifies CASSQVGAGRLSEQFF.

This clone was recorded many times. The chain recombines TRBV11-2 with TRBJ2-7; the D gene is possibly TRBD2 (6 bases). Germline assignment: CDR1 SGHAT and CDR2 FQNNGV. The CDR3 sequence is 15 residues long. Trimming removed 0 bases from V and 2 bases from J, with 11 bases in between. CDR3: CASSLDGTETYEQYF. The CDR3 DNA follows: TGTGCCAGCAGCTTAGATGGGACTGAAACCTACGAGCAGTACTTC.

V is TRBV6-1 and J is TRBJ2-5; possibly TRBD2 for D (6 bases). This CDR3 is 16 amino acids long. V was cut by 2 bases and J by 5 bases, with 18 bases left in between. Germline CDR1 MNHNS, CDR2 SASEGT. In DNA form, the CDR3 reads TGTGCCAGCAGTGAAAGCCGGGGGATGGTTGGGGAGACCCAGTACTTC. Translated, it gives CASSESRGMVGETQYF.

V and J are TRBV5-4 and TRBJ2-2; 10 bases agree with TRBD2. The V and J ends lost 3 bases and 1 base, in that order; junction bases with no gene match: 9. Germline values: CDR1 SGHNT, CDR2 YYREEE (reference sequence). CDR3 length: 18 amino acids. The DNA of the CDR3 is TGTGCCAGCAGCTCTGGACTAGCGGTCGGACTGAACACCGGGGAGCTGTTTTTT. Its protein product is CASSSGLAVGLNTGELFF. The whole variable domain, filled in from reference TRBV5-4 and TRBJ2-2, reads ETGVTQSPTHLIKTRGQQVTLRCSSQSGHNTVSWYQQALGQGPQFIFQYYREEENGRGNFPPRFSGLQFPNYSSELNVNALELDDSALYLCASSSGLAVGLNTGELFFGEGSRLTVL.

This clone was recorded a few times. The J gene is TRBJ1-2, the V gene TRBV6-5; 9 nucleotides align to TRBD1. CDR1 and CDR2 (germline): MNHEY, SVGAGI. CDR3 length: 15 amino acids. V shed 7 bases, J shed 4 bases, and the junction held 10 bases outside the gene matches. This chain's CDR3 is CASTLNDRGGYGYTF. CDR3 nucleotide sequence: TGTGCCAGCACCCTAAACGACAGGGGGGGCTATGGCTACACCTTC.

This clone was counted a few times. The chain combines TRBV5-1 with TRBJ2-1; 9 bases map to TRBD2. Germline V lookup: CDR1 SGHRS, CDR2 YFSETQ. The CDR3 has 16 amino acids. V lost 0 bases to trimming and J lost 3 bases; unmatched junction nucleotides: 4. The CDR3 spells CASSLALAGDYNEQFF. Here the CDR3 DNA reads TGCGCCAGCAGCTTGGCCTTAGCGGGAGACTACAATGAGCAGTTCTTC.

This clone was observed a few times. The chain joins TRBV6-1 to TRBJ1-2; 7 nucleotides line up with TRBD1. This CDR3 spans 14 amino acids. Trimming took 2 bases from V and 8 from J; bases not matched to a gene: 8. The V gene's germline CDR1 is MNHNS and CDR2 SASEGT. Here the CDR3 DNA reads TGTGCCAGCAGTGAATGGGCAGGGGGTGCGGGCTACACCTTC. Translation: CASSEWAGGAGYTF.

The chain couples TRBV7-9 to TRBJ2-2; D gene uncertain. Germline-derived CDR1 and CDR2 are SEHNR and FQNEAQ (reference sequence). The CDR3 is made up of 16 amino acids. The V gene lost 5 bases and the J gene lost 0 bases, with 13 bases spanning the gap. DNA of the CDR3: TGTGCCAGCAGCCCCTCTGCAGTCGCGAACACCGGGGAGCTGTTTTTT. Its protein product is CASSPSAVANTGELFF.

This clone was recorded a few times. The rearrangement uses TRBV10-3 and TRBJ2-1; TRBD2 agrees at 14 bases. Germline values: CDR1 ENHRY, CDR2 SYGVKD. J gave up 0 bases and V 4 bases, and 11 bases lay outside the gene matches. The CDR3 is 20 residues long. The CDR3 DNA follows: TGTGCCATCAGTGGCCGGACTAGCGGGAGGACCGTAAGCTCCTACAATGAGCAGTTCTTC. It encodes CAISGRTSGRTVSSYNEQFF.

This chain links TRBV4-1 with TRBJ1-5, with 7 bases lining up with TRBD1. V lost 3 bases and J lost 4; bases outside the gene matches: 6. Germline values: CDR1 MGHRA, CDR2 YSYEKL. CDR3 length equals 15 residues. The CDR3 DNA reads as TGCGCCAGCAGCCAGATTGACAGGGAGAATCAGCCCCAGCATTTT. The encoded protein is CASSQIDRENQPQHF.

This clone has more than one count but fewer than ten. The chain links TRBV6-5 to TRBJ2-4; 8 bases align to TRBD2. CDR1 MNHEY and CDR2 SVGAGI come from the germline V gene. The junction had 2 bases not matched to a gene; V was cut back by 4 bases and J by 6 bases. This CDR3 has 13 residues. The DNA of the CDR3 is TGTGCCAGCAGTTCCGCGGGAGGAAACATTCAGTACTTC. Translated: CASSSAGGNIQYF.

Only a few counts were recorded for this clone. The V call is TRBV5-4, the J call TRBJ2-7, with TRBD2 matching over 9 bases. J gave up 3 bases and V 3 bases, and 4 bases lay outside the gene matches. The CDR3 length is 14 residues. Germline V lookup: CDR1 SGHNT, CDR2 YYREEE (reference sequence). Written as DNA, the CDR3 is TGTGCCAGCAGCTCCGGGACTAGCAGCTACGAGCAGTACTTC. It encodes CASSSGTSSYEQYF.

This rearrangement joins TRBV6-5 to TRBJ2-3; D might be TRBD2 (6 bases). The germline gives CDR1 MNHEY, CDR2 SVGAGI. The CDR3 length is 15 residues. Trimming took 4 bases from V and 2 from J, leaving 13 bases between them. CDR3 sequence (DNA): TGTGCCAGCAGTTTCAGTTCTAGCGACACAGATACGCAGTATTTT. As protein: CASSFSSSDTDTQYF.

V usage is TRBV4-1 and J usage is TRBJ2-7; 11 bases agree with TRBD2. This CDR3 is 18 amino acids long. With 3 bases clipped from V and 1 base from J, the junction kept 11 bases outside the gene matches. Germline CDR1 is MGHRA and CDR2 is YSYEKL. The CDR3 DNA reads TGCGCCAGCAGCCATATCTGCGGAGGGACTAGCGGTTCCTACGAGCAGTACGTC. Its protein product is CASSHICGGTSGSYEQYV.